This T cell receptor beta chain was sequenced during a study of T cells after yellow fever vaccination. Study as a whole: The authors prepared low-cell-number fractions using SMART-Seq v4 Ultra Low Input.

A universal primer site and UMIs were added as TCR cDNA was made by 5'RACE template switching. TCRdb passed the 5' RACE reads through MiXCR, listing each CDR3 protein once. The sample lists approximately 340,000 distinct CDR3 sequences, 7.5% to 9% occurring once. Only a few counts were recorded for this clonotype. The TCR originated in a man between 18 and 35 years old who received the YFV17D yellow fever vaccine. The material was PBMCs, obtained on the day of the first yellow fever vaccination.

CDR3 loop: CASRTAGGGDTQYF. CDR3 DNA: TGTGCCAGCAGGACGGCGGGGGGTGGTGATACGCAGTATTTT. The chain joins TRBV12-3 or TRBV12-4 to TRBJ2-3; 8 nucleotides agree with TRBD2. V dropped 6 bases and J dropped 6; count of bases not matched to a gene: 8. The CDR3 is 14 amino acids.